A single sample is the source of the 18 T cell receptor beta chains below, sequenced in a study of beta chain features in type 1 diabetes (dated by TCRdb to 2017 to 2018). Broad study findings and their caveats: A moderate but significant shortening of TCRB CDR3 length was observed in type 1 diabetes patients in all four CD4+ subsets.

Library preparation was by the immunoSEQ multiplex PCR assay. The entire isolated RNA was reverse transcribed using the High Capacity cDNA Reverse Transcription Kit, and thus expressed TCRB transcripts were sequenced. The source is immuneACCESS, and TCRdb retained only in-frame sequences with V and J called. Part of the clones is not carried over; for the studies checked, unresolved V genes explain less than half of this, and the remainder is unexplained. Within this sample are about 710,000 clones, with over 11% of them counted one time only. The leading ten clones occupy 0.035% to 0.045% of the sample. Antigen specificity for these receptors is unknown. Input material: naive CD4+ T cells from blood. The label giving this sample's cell subset or site can be read as: true naive CD4+ T cells. The origin of the receptors is a man between 18 and 35 years old with type 1 diabetes.

The chain's CDR3 is CASSHRDAPQHF. Here the CDR3 DNA reads TGTGCCAGCAGTCACCGGGACGCGCCCCAGCATTTT. J is TRBJ1-5 and V is TRBV25-1, with a tentative D call TRBD1 (5 bases). The CDR3 runs to 12 residues. Germline lookup yields CDR1 MGHDK and CDR2 SYGVNS. V dropped 5 bases and J dropped 9 bases, with 11 bases sitting between them.

This clone was counted a few times. The gene calls are TRBV6-5 and TRBJ1-2; tentatively, D is TRBD1 (5 bases). The V and J ends lost 6 bases and 1 base respectively, with 9 bases between them. This CDR3 has 13 residues. Germline loops: CDR1 MNHEY, CDR2 SVGAGI. CDR3 in amino acids: CASRRTINYGYTF. The CDR3 bases are TGTGCCAGCAGACGGACAATTAACTATGGCTACACCTTC.

This chain uses TRBV5-1 with TRBJ2-5, with 7 bases fitting TRBD1. The germline gives CDR1 SGHRS, CDR2 YFSETQ. V shed 4 bases and J 5 bases; nucleotides not matched to a gene: 8. The CDR3 extends over 14 amino acids. CDR3 protein: CASSGWGQSETQYF. CDR3 bases: TGCGCCAGCAGCGGGTGGGGACAGTCGGAGACCCAGTACTTC.

The chain is built from TRBV6-5 and TRBJ2-7; 10 bases line up with TRBD2. The length of the CDR3 is 14 residues. J gave up 6 bases and V 6 bases, and 8 bases lay outside the gene matches. Germline loops: CDR1 MNHEY, CDR2 SVGAGI. The CDR3: CASSPSGSLVEQYF. In nucleotides, the CDR3 is TGTGCCAGCAGCCCTAGCGGGAGTCTTGTCGAGCAGTACTTC.

The rearrangement uses TRBV28 and TRBJ1-6, with a weak D call TRBD1 (5 bases). The germline V gene encodes CDR1 MDHEN and CDR2 SYDVKM. The CDR3 runs to 14 residues. Between the trimmed V and J ends, which lost 3 bases and 7 bases, there was a span of 10 bases. The CDR3 region has the DNA TGTGCCAGCAGTTTGGGGGGATCCAATTCACCCCTCCACTTT. It specifies CASSLGGSNSPLHF.

There are a few counts of this clone. CDR3: CASSLEGTGTYGYTF. DNA for the CDR3: TGCGCCAGCAGCTTGGAAGGGACTGGGACATATGGCTACACCTTC. The rearrangement uses TRBV5-1 and TRBJ1-2, with a weak D call TRBD1 (6 bases). Germline V gene lookup returns CDR1 SGHRS and CDR2 YFSETQ. The CDR3 loop spans 15 amino acids. Between the trimmed V and J ends, which lost 0 bases and 5 bases, there was a span of 14 bases.

This clone has only a few counts. The chain combines TRBV7-9 with TRBJ2-5, with a weak D call TRBD2 (6 bases). The CDR3 runs 15 residues. Trimming removed 5 bases from V and 1 base from J, with 14 bases in between. Germline loops: CDR1 SEHNR, CDR2 FQNEAQ (reference sequence). The CDR3 DNA follows: TGTGCCAGCAGCCGTAACCTAGCGATCCAAGAGACCCAGTACTTC. Translated, it gives CASSRNLAIQETQYF.

The chain has TRBV9 and TRBJ2-7; 9 bases line up with TRBD1. V was clipped by 4 bases and J by 2 bases; unmatched bases: 7. Germline-derived CDR1 and CDR2 are SGDLS and YYNGEE. CDR3 length: 15 residues. The DNA of the CDR3 is TGTGCCAGCAGCCTCGGACAGGGGCACACCTACGAGCAGTACTTC. Its translation: CASSLGQGHTYEQYF.

This clone was observed a handful of times. The chain recombines TRBV2 with TRBJ1-4; no reliable D call. Germline loops: CDR1 SNHLY, CDR2 FYNNEI. V lost 2 bases, J lost 7 bases, and 11 bases lay in between. The length of the CDR3 is 14 residues. The CDR3 reads CASSEFQPGEKLFF. The CDR3 coding sequence is TGTGCCAGCAGTGAATTCCAACCGGGTGAAAAACTGTTTTTT. The variable domain in full, completed from reference TRBV2 and TRBJ1-4, reads EPEVTQTPSHQVTQMGQEVILRCVPISNHLYFYWYRQILGQKVEFLVSFYNNEISEKSEIFDDQFSVERPDGSNFTLKIRSTKLEDSAMYFCASSEFQPGEKLFFGSGTQLSVL.

CDR3 nucleotides: TGTGCCAGTAGTTATGGGACAGGGACCCTTAACTATGGCTACACCTTC. As protein: CASSYGTGTLNYGYTF. V is TRBV19 and J is TRBJ1-2; TRBD1 matches 9 bases. The trim removed 5 bases at V and 1 base at J, leaving 8 bases unmatched. Per germline, CDR1 LNHDA and CDR2 SQIVND (reference sequence). CDR3 length: 16 residues.

The chain is built from TRBV28 and TRBJ2-3; TRBD1 is a possible D gene (6 bases). The V gene's germline CDR1 is MDHEN and CDR2 SYDVKM. V lost 6 bases and J 7 bases, leaving 14 bases between the germline ends. The CDR3 spans 13 residues. The CDR3 nucleotides are TGTGCCAGCAGCCCCGAGGACAGATATACGCAGTATTTT. Protein: CASSPEDRYTQYF.

The chain employs TRBV7-9 and TRBJ1-4, with D possibly being TRBD1 (6 bases). The CDR3 has 13 amino acids. The V gene's germline CDR1 is SEHNR and CDR2 FQNEAQ (reference sequence). Between the trimmed V and J ends, which lost 5 bases and 8 bases, there was a span of 12 bases. Here the CDR3 reads CASSPGQREKLFF. The CDR3 DNA sequence: TGTGCCAGCAGCCCAGGACAGCGGGAAAAACTGTTTTTT. The whole variable domain, remainder taken from reference TRBV7-9 and TRBJ1-4, is DTGVSQNPRHKITKRGQNVTFRCDPISEHNRLYWYRQTLGQGPEFLTYFQNEAQLEKSRLLSDRFSAERPKGSFSTLEIQRTEQGDSAMYLCASSPGQREKLFFGSGTQLSVL.

With regard to this clone: The germline gene is not matched at one end of the junction; a read error may be the cause. The CDR3 loop is CASSLAGTGFQLSF. DNA of the CDR3: TGTGCCAGCAGCTTAGCCGGGACAGGTTTTCAGTTATCCTTC. This chain joins TRBV11-2 and TRBJ2-7; 8 positions match TRBD1. The CDR3 sequence is 14 residues long. Per germline, CDR1 SGHAT and CDR2 FQNNGV.

As concerns this clone: The germline gene is not matched at one end of the junction; a read error may be the cause. V is TRBV13 and J is TRBJ1-6, with 9 bases identical to TRBD1. In germline, CDR1 is PRHDT, CDR2 FYEKMQ (reference sequence). The CDR3 has 12 residues. This CDR3 reads CASSLDGGQGVF. In nucleotides, the CDR3 is TGTGCCAGCAGCTTAGATGGGGGACAGGGTGTATTT.

This clone was recorded a few times. This rearrangement joins TRBV18 to TRBJ2-1; D perhaps matches TRBD1 (6 bases). Trimming stripped 2 bases from V and 0 bases from J, with 11 bases between. The germline CDR1 and CDR2 sequences are KGHSH and LQKENI. CDR3 length: 16 amino acids. The CDR3 bases are TGTGCCAGCTCACCAATAGGACAGAGCTCCTACAATGAGCAGTTCTTC. It yields the protein CASSPIGQSSYNEQFF.

Details on this clone: The sample carries other DNA sequences with the same CDR3. The chain carries TRBV7-9 and TRBJ2-3, with 7 nucleotides matching TRBD1. V lost 3 bases and J lost 3; bases outside the gene matches: 0. Germline loops: CDR1 SEHNR, CDR2 FQNEAQ (reference sequence). The CDR3 runs to 13 residues. The CDR3 is CASSLTGTDTQYF. As DNA, the CDR3 is TGTGCCAGCAGCTTGACAGGGACAGATACGCAGTATTTT.

This clone was seen a few times. V usage is TRBV4-3 and J usage is TRBJ2-5; 9 bases fit TRBD2. The germline V gene encodes CDR1 LGHNA and CDR2 YSLEER. This CDR3 comprises 18 residues. V lost 0 bases, J lost 4 bases, and 12 bases stayed unmatched. The CDR3, as DNA: TGCGCCAGCAGCCAAGAAACCAGACTAGCGGCTGTGGGAGAGACCCAGTACTTC. It specifies CASSQETRLAAVGETQYF.

This clone turned up a few times. The CDR3 DNA is TGTGCCAGCAGCTTAGAATGGGAGGGGCGGTATAATTCACCCCTCCACTTT. Its protein is CASSLEWEGRYNSPLHF. J is TRBJ1-6 and V is TRBV11-2, with a possible D match to TRBD1 (5 bases). The CDR3 consists of 17 residues. Germline V gene data show CDR1 as SGHAT and CDR2 as FQNNGV. V lost 0 bases, J lost 4 bases, and 13 bases lay in between.